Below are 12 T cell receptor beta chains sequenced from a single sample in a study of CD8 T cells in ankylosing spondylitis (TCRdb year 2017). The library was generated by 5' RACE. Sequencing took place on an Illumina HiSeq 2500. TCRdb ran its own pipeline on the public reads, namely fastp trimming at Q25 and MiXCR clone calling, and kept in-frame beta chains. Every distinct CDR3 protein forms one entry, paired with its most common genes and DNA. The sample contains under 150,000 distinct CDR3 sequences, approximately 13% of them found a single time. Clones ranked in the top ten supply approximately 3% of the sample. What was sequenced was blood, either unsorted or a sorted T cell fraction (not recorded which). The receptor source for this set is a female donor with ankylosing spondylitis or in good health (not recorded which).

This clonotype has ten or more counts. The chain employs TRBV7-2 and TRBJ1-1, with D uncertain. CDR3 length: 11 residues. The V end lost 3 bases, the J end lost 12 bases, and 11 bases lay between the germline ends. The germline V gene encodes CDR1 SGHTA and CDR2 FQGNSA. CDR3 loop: CASSFWENTFF. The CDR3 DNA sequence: TGTGCCAGCAGCTTTTGGGAGAACACTTTCTTT.

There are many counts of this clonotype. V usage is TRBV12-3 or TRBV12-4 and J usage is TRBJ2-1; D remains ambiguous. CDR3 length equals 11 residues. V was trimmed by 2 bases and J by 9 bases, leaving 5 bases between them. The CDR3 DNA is TGTGCCAGCAGTTTAATGGGTGAGCAGTTCTTC. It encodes CASSLMGEQFF.

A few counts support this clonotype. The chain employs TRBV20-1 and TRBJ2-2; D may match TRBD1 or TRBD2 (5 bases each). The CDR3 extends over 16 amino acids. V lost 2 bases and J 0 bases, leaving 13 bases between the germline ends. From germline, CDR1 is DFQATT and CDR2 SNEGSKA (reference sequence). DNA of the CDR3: TGCAGTGCTAGAAGTCCTGGGGGATCGAACACCGGGGAGCTGTTTTTT. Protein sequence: CSARSPGGSNTGELFF.

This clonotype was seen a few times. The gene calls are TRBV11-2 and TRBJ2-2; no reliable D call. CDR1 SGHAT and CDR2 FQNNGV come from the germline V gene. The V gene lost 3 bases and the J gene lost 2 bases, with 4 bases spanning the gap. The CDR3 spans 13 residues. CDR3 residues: CASSFGNTGELFF. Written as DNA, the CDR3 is TGTGCCAGCAGCTTTGGAAACACCGGGGAGCTGTTTTTT.

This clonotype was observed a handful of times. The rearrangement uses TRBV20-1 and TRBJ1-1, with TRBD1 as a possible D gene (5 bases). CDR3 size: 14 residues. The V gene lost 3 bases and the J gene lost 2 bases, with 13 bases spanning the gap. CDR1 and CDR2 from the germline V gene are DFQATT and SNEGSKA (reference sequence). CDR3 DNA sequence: TGCAGTGCTAGGGGACGTGGGGGTAACACTGAAGCTTTCTTT. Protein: CSARGRGGNTEAFF.

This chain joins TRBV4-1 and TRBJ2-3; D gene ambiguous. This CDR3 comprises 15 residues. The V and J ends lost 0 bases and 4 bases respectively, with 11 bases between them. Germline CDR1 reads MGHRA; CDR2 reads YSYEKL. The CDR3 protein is CASSQDLPVSDTQYF. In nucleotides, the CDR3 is TGCGCCAGCAGCCAAGATTTACCAGTGTCAGATACGCAGTATTTT.

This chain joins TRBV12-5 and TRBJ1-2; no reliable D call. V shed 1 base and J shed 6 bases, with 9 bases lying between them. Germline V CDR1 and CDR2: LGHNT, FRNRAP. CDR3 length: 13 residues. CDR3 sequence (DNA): TGTGCTAGTGGTTTGGCCCCCAGCCATGGCTACACCTTC. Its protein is CASGLAPSHGYTF.

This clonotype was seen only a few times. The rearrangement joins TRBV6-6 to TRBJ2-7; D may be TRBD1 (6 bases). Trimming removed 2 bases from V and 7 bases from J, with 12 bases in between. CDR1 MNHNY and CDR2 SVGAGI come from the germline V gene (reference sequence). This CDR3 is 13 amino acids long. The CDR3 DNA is TGTGCCAGCAGTTACAGGACAGATCGGGAGCAGTACTTC. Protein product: CASSYRTDREQYF.

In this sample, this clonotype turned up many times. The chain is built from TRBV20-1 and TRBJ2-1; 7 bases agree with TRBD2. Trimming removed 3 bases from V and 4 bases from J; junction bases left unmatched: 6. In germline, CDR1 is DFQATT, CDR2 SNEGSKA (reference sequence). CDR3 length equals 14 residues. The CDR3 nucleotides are TGCAGTGCTAGCTGGGGGGGGAAATACAATGAGCAGTTCTTC. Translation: CSASWGGKYNEQFF.

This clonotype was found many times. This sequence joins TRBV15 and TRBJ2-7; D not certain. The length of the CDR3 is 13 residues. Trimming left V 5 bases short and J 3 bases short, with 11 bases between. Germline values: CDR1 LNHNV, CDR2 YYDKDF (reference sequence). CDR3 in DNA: TGTGCCACCAGCTTACAGAAGTACTACGAGCAGTACTTC. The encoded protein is CATSLQKYYEQYF. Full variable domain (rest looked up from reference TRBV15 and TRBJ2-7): DAMVIQNPRYQVTQFGKPVTLSCSQTLNHNVMYWYQQKSSQAPKLLFHYYDKDFNNEADTPDNFQSRRPNTSFCFLDIRSPGLGDTAMYLCATSLQKYYEQYFGPGTRLTVT.

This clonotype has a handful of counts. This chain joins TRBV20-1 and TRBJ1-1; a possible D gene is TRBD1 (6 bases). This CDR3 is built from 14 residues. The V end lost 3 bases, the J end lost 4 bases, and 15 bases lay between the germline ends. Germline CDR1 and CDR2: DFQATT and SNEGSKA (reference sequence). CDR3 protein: CSASSGGQVTEAFF. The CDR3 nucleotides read TGCAGTGCTAGCTCGGGGGGGCAGGTCACTGAAGCTTTCTTT.

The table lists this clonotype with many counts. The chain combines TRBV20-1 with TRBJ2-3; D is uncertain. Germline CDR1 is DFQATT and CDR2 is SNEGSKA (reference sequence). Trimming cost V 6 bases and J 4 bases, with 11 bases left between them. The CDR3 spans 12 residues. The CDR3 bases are TGCAGTGCCTCGCCCTTGGCAGATACGCAGTATTTT. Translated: CSASPLADTQYF.